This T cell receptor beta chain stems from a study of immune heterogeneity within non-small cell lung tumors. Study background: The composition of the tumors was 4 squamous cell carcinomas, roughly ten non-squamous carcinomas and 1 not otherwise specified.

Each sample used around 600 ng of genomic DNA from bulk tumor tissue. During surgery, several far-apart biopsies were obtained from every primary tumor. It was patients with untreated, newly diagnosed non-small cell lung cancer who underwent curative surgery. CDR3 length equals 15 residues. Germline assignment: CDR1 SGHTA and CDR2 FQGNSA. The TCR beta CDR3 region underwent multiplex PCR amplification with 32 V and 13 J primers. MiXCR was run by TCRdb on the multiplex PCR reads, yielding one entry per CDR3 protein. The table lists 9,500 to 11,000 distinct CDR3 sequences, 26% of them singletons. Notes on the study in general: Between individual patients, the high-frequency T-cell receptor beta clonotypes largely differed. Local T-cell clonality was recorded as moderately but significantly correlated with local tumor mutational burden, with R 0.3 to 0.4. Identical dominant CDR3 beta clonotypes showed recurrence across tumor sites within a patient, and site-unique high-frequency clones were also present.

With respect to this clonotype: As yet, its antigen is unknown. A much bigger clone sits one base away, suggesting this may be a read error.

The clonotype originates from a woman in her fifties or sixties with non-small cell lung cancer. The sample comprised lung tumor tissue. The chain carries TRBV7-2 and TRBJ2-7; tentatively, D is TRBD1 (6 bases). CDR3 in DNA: TGTGCCAGCACCTTAGTCGGGACAAGTACCTACGAGCAGTACTTC. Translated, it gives CASTLVGTSTYEQYF.